This record covers a single TCR beta chain. The target antigen is unknown. Mismatch with germline at one junction end may stem from a read error. The data were obtained in a study of tumor-infiltrating lymphocytes in primary liver carcinoma. Study overall: Each of the growths was stage T1-T3 N0M0, extending roughly 4.2 to 11 cm across. Each sample had roughly 3.5 to 7.5 million productive TCRbeta reads regardless of tissue type.

Germline loops: CDR1 MNHNS, CDR2 SASEGT. CDR3 length equals 15 residues. Findings and limits, study-wide: The top-250-clone fraction was significantly higher in tumors than in blood (p = 0.039). Lower overlap was observed for tumor-adjacent and tumor-blood pairs relative to tumor region pairs.

Extraction of RNA together with DNA used about 17-30 mg of unsorted bulk tissue. TCR beta cDNA was prepared out of roughly 0.45 ug total RNA by means of a constant-region primer. Employing slightly modified ARM-PCR, three nested multiplex PCR rounds were run, and these gave rise to the TCR beta libraries. With TRBV1-TRBV30 forward primers and a C-beta reverse primer, the first two PCR rounds were run for about 10 cycles each. A single record per CDR3 protein comes from TCRdb applying MiXCR to the multiplex PCR reads. This sample has tens of thousands of distinct CDR3 sequences, with nearly 70% found just once.

The gene calls are TRBV6-1 and TRBJ2-3, with 7 bases matching TRBD1. The sample comprised liver tumor tissue from sampling region 4. Subset specified: tumor region T4, right-lateral pole. This clonotype was obtained from a man aged 35 to 55 with primary liver carcinoma and hepatitis B virus infection. Written as DNA, the CDR3 is TGTGCCAGCAATATCCGGACAGGCCGCACAGATACACAGTATTTT. It yields the protein CASNIRTGRTDTQYF.